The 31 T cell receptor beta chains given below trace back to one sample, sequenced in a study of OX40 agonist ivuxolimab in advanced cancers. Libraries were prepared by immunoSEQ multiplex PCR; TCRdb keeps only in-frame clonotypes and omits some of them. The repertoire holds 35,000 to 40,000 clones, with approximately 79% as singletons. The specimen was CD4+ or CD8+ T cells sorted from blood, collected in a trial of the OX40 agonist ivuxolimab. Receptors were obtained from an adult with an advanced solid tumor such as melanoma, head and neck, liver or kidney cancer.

As DNA, the CDR3 is TGTGCCAGCAGCTTGGACAGGGGAACTAACTATGGCTACACCTTC. This sequence encodes CASSLDRGTNYGYTF. The V call is TRBV7-9, the J call TRBJ1-2; the match to TRBD1 covers 9 bases. Trimming took 3 bases from V and 0 from J; bases not matched to a gene: 2. This CDR3 has 15 residues. CDR1 and CDR2 (germline): SEHNR, FQNEAQ (reference sequence). Full variable domain (rest looked up from reference TRBV7-9 and TRBJ1-2): DTGVSQNPRHKITKRGQNVTFRCDPISEHNRLYWYRQTLGQGPEFLTYFQNEAQLEKSRLLSDRFSAERPKGSFSTLEIQRTEQGDSAMYLCASSLDRGTNYGYTFGSGTRLTVV.

DNA for the CDR3: TGTGCCAGCAGTGAATTAGGGGCTGGATTTAATGGCTACACCTTC. Translated: CASSELGAGFNGYTF. The chain employs TRBV2 and TRBJ1-2; perhaps TRBD1 as D (5 bases). There are 15 residues in the CDR3. Trimming cost V 2 bases and J 6 bases, with 16 bases left between them. The germline gives CDR1 SNHLY, CDR2 FYNNEI.

CDR3 protein: CASSATSGRSGEQFF. The CDR3 region has the DNA TGCGCCAGCAGTGCTACTAGCGGGAGGTCGGGTGAGCAGTTCTTC. The rearrangement uses TRBV10-1 and TRBJ2-1, with 12 bases that match TRBD2. Germline V lookup: CDR1 WNHNN, CDR2 SYGVQD (reference sequence). Trimming removed 4 bases from V and 9 bases from J; junction bases left unmatched: 7. The CDR3 length is 15 residues.

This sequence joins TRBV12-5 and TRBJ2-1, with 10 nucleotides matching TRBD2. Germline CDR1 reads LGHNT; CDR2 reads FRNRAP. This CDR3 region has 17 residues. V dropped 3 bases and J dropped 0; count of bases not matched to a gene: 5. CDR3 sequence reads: CASGFRASGSSYNEQFF. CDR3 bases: TGTGCTAGTGGTTTCAGGGCTAGCGGGAGCTCCTACAATGAGCAGTTCTTC.

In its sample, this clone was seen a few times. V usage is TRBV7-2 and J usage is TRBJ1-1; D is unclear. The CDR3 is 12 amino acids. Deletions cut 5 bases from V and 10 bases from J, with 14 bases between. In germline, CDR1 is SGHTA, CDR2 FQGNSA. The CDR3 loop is CASSPPSPAAFF. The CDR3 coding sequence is TGTGCCAGCAGCCCTCCCAGCCCAGCAGCTTTCTTT.

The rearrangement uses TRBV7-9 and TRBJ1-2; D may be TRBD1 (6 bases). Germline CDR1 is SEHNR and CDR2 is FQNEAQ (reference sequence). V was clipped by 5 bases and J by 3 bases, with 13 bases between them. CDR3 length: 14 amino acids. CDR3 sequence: CASSIQGSDYGYTF. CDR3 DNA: TGTGCCAGCAGCATTCAGGGGTCCGACTATGGCTACACCTTC.

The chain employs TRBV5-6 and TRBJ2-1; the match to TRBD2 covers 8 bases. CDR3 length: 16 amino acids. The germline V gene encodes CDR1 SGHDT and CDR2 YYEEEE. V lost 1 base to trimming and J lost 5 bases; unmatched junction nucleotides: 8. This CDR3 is CASSLLWELADNEQFF. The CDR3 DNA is TGTGCCAGCAGCTTGCTTTGGGAACTAGCGGACAATGAGCAGTTCTTC.

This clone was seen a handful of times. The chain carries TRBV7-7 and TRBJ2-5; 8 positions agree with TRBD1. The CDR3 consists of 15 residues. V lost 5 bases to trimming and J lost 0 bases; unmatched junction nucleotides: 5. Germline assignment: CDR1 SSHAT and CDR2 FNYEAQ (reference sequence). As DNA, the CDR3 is TGTGCCAGCAGCCTGGACAGGGCTAACCAAGAGACCCAGTACTTC. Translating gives CASSLDRANQETQYF.

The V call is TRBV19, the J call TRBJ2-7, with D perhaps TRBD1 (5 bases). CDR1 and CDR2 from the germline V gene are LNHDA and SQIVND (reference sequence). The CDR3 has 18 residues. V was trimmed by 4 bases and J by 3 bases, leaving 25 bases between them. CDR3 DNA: TGTGCCAGTAGTAACAATCCCTCTGGGGCCTCTTCGGGCTACGAGCAGTACTTC. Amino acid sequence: CASSNNPSGASSGYEQYF.

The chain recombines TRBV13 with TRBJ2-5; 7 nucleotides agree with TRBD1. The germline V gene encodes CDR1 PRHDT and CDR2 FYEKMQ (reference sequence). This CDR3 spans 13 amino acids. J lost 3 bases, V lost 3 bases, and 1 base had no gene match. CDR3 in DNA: TGTGCCAGCAGCTTGGGACAGAAAGAGACCCAGTACTTC. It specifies CASSLGQKETQYF.

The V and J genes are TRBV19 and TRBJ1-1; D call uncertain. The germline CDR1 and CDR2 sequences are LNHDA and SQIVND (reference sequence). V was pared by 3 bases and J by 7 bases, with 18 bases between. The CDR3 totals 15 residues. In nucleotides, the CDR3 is TGTGCCAGTAGTATGGGGAGGCAGAGGTTGGGTGAAGCTTTCTTT. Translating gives CASSMGRQRLGEAFF.

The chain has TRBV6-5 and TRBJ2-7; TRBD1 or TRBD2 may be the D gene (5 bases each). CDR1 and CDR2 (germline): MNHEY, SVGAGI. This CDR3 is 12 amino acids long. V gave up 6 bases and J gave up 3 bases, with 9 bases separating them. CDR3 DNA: TGTGCCAGCAGGAGGGGCTTCTACGAGCAGTACTTC. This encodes CASRRGFYEQYF.

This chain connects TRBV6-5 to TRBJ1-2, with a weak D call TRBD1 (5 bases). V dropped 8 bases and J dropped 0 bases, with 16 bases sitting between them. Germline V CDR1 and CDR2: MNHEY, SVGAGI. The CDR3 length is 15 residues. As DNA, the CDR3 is TGTGCCAGCCAACGTTCCGGGGGATCTAACTATGGCTACACCTTC. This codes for CASQRSGGSNYGYTF.

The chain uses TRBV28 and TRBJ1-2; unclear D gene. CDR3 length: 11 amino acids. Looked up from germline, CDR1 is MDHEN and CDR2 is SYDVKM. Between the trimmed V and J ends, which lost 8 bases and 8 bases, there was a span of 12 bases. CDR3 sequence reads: CASGNVRGYTF. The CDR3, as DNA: TGTGCCAGCGGAAATGTACGAGGCTACACCTTC.

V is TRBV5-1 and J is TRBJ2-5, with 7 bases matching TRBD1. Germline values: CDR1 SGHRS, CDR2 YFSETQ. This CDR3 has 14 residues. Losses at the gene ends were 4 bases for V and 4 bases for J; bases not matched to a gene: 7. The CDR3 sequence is CASSPTGAGETQYF. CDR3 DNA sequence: TGCGCCAGCAGCCCTACAGGGGCTGGAGAGACCCAGTACTTC.

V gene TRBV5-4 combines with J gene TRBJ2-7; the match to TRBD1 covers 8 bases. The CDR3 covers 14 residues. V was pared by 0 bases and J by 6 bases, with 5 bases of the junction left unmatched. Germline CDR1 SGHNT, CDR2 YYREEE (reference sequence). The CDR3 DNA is TGTGCCAGCAGCTTGGCCCCAGACAGGGGCGAGCAGTACTTC. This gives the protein CASSLAPDRGEQYF. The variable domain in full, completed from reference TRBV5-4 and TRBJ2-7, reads ETGVTQSPTHLIKTRGQQVTLRCSSQSGHNTVSWYQQALGQGPQFIFQYYREEENGRGNFPPRFSGLQFPNYSSELNVNALELDDSALYLCASSLAPDRGEQYFGPGTRLTVT.

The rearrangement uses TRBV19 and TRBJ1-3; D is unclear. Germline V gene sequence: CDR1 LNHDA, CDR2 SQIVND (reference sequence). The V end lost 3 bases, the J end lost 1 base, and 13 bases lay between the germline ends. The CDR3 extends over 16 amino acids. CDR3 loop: CASSMGRLVSGNTIYF. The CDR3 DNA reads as TGTGCCAGTAGTATGGGAAGGCTGGTTTCTGGAAACACCATATATTTT.

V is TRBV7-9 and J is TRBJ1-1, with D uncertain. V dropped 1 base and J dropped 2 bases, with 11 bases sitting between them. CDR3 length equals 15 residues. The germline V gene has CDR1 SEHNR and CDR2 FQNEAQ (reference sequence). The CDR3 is CASSLDLQINTEAFF. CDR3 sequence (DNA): TGTGCCAGCAGCTTAGATTTACAGATCAACACTGAAGCTTTCTTT.

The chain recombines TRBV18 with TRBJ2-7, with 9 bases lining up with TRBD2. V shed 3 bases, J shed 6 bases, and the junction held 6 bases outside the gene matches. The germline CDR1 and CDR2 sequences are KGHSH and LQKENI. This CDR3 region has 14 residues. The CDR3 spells CASSPRTSEFEQYF. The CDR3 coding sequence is TGTGCCAGCTCACCTCGGACTAGCGAGTTCGAGCAGTACTTC.

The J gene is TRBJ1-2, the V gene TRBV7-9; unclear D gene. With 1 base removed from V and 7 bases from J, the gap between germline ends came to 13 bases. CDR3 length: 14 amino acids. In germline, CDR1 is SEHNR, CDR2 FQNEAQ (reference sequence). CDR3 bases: TGTGCCAGCAGCTTAGAATACACAGCGGCTGGCTACACCTTC. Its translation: CASSLEYTAAGYTF.

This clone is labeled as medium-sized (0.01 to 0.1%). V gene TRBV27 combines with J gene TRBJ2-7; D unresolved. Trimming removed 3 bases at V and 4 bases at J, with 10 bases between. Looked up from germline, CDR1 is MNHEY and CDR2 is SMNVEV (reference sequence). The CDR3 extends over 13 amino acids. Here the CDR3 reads CASSLAGSYEQYF. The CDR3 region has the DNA TGTGCCAGCAGTTTGGCCGGTTCTTACGAGCAGTACTTC.

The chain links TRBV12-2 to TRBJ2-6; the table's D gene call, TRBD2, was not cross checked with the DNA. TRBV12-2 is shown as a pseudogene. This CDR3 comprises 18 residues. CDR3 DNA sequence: TGTGCAAGTCCGGAAATTCTAGCGGGTAGCTCTGGGGCCAACGTCCTGACTTTC. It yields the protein CASPEILAGSSGANVLTF.

Here the CDR3 reads CSVERTSTRGEQFF. The CDR3 DNA reads TGCAGCGTTGAAAGGACTAGCACCCGTGGTGAGCAGTTCTTC. The chain has TRBV29-1 and TRBJ2-1; 8 nucleotides align to TRBD2. The CDR3 runs 14 residues. Germline CDR1 is SQVTM and CDR2 is ANQGSEA. V lost 2 bases and J lost 9; bases outside the gene matches: 9.

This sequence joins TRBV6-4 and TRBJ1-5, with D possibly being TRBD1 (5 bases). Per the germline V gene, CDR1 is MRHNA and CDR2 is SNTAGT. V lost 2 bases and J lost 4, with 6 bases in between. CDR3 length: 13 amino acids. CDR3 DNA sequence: TGTGCCAGCAGTGACGGGGGGAATCAGCCCCAGCATTTT. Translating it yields CASSDGGNQPQHF.

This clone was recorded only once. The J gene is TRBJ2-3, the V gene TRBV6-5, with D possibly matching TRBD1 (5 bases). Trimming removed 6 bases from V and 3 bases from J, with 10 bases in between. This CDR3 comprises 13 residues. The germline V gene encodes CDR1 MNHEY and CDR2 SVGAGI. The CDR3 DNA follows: TGTGCCAGCAGACAGGACGGAACAGATACGCAGTATTTT. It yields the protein CASRQDGTDTQYF.

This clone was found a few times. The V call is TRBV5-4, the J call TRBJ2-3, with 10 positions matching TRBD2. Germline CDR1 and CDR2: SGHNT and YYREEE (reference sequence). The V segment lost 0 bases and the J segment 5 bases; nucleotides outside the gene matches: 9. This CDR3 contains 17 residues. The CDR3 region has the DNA TGTGCCAGCAGCTTGGGGCATCTAGCGGGAGCAGGAGATACGCAGTATTTT. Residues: CASSLGHLAGAGDTQYF.

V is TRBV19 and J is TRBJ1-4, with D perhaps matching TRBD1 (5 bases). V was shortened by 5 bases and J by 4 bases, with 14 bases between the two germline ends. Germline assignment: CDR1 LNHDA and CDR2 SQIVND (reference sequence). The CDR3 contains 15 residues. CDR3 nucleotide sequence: TGTGCCAGTAGTCTGATGACAGCTGGTAATGAAAAACTGTTTTTT. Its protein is CASSLMTAGNEKLFF.

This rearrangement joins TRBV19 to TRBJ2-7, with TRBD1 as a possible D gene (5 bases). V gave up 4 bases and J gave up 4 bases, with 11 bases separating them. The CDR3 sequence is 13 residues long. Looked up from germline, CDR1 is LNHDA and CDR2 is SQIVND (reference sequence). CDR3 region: CASSNPGRYEQYF. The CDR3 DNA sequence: TGTGCCAGTAGTAACCCAGGGCGGTACGAGCAGTACTTC.

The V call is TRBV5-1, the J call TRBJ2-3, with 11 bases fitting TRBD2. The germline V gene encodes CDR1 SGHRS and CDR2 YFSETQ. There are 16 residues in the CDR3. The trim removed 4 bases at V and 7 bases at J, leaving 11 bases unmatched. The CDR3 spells CASSPLASGRTHTQYF. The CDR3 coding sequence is TGCGCCAGCAGCCCCCTAGCTAGCGGGAGGACACATACGCAGTATTTT. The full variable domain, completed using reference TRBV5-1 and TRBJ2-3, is KAGVTQTPRYLIKTRGQQVTLSCSPISGHRSVSWYQQTPGQGLQFLFEYFSETQRNKGNFPGRFSGRQFSNSRSEMNVSTLELGDSALYLCASSPLASGRTHTQYFGPGTRLTVL.

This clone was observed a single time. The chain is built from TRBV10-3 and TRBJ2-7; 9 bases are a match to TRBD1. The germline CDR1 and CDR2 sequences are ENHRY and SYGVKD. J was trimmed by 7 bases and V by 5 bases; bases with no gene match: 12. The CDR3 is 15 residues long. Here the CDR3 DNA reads TGTGCCATCAGTTCAATCCCCACGACAGGGGGTGAGCAGTACTTC. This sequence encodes CAISSIPTTGGEQYF.

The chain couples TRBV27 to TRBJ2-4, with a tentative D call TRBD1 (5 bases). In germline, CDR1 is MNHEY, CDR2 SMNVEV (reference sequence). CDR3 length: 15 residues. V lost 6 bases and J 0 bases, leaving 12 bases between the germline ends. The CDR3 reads CASRKGSLAKNIQYF. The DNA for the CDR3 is TGTGCCAGCAGGAAGGGGTCACTAGCCAAAAACATTCAGTACTTC.